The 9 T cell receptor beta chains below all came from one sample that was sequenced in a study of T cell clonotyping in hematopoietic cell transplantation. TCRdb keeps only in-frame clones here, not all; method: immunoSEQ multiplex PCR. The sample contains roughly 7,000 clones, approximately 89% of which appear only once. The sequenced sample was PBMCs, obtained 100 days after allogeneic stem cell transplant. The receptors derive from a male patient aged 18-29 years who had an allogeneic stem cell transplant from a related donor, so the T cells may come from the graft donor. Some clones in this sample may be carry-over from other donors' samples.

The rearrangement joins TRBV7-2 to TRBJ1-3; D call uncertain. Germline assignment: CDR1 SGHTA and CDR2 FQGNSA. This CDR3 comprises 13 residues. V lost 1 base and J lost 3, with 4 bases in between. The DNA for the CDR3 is TGTGCCAGCAGCTTAGGGGTTGGAAACACCATATATTTT. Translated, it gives CASSLGVGNTIYF.

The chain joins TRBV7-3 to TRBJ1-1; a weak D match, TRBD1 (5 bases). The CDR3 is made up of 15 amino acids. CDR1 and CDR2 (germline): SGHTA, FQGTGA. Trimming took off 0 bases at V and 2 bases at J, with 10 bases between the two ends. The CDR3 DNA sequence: TGTGCCAGCAGCTTAACTCGGGGGAGTAACACTGAAGCTTTCTTT. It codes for CASSLTRGSNTEAFF.

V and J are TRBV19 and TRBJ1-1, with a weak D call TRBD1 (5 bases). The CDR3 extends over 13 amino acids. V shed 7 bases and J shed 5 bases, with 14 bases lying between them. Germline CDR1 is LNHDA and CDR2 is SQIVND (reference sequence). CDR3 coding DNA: TGTGCCAGTAACCCCACGTGGGGGACTGAAGCTTTCTTT. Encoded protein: CASNPTWGTEAFF. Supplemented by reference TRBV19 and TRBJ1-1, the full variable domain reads DGGITQSPKYLFRKEGQNVTLSCEQNLNHDAMYWYRQDPGQGLRLIYYSQIVNDFQKGDIAEGYSVSREKKESFPLTVTSAQKNPTAFYLCASNPTWGTEAFFGQGTRLTVV.

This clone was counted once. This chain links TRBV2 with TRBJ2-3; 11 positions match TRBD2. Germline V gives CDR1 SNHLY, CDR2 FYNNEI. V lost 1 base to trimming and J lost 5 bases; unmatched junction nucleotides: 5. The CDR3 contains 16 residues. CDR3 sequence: CASSEVGLAGGDTQYF. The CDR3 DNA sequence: TGTGCCAGCAGTGAAGTCGGGCTAGCGGGAGGAGATACGCAGTATTTT.

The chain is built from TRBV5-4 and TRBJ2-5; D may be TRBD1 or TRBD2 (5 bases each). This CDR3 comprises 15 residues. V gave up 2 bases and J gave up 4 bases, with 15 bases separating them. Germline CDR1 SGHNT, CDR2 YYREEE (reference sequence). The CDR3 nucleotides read TGTGCCAGCAGCTTACACCGGGACCTCGGAGAGACCCAGTACTTC. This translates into CASSLHRDLGETQYF.

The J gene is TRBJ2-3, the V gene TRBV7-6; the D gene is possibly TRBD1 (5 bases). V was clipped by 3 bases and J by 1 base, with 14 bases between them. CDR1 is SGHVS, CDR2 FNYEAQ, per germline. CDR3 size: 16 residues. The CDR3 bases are TGTGCCAGCAGCTTGCCACAGGTGTCGGGCACAGATACGCAGTATTTT. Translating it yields CASSLPQVSGTDTQYF. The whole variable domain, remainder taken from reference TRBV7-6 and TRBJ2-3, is GAGVSQSPRYKVTKRGQDVALRCDPISGHVSLYWYRQALGQGPEFLTYFNYEAQQDKSGLPNDRFSAERPEGSISTLTIQRTEQRDSAMYRCASSLPQVSGTDTQYFGPGTRLTVL.

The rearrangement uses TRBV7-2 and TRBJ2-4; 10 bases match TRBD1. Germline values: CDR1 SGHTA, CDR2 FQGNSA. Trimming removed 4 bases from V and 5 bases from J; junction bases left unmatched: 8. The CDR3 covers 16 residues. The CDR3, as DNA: TGTGCCAGCAGCTCCGGACAGGGGGTTTCGGAAAACATTCAGTACTTC. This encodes CASSSGQGVSENIQYF.

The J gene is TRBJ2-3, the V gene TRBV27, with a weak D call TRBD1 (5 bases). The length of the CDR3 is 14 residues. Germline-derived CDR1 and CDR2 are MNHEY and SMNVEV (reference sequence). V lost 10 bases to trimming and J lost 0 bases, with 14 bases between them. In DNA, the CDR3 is TGTGCCACCACGGACATTTCTAGCACAGATACGCAGTATTTT. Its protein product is CATTDISSTDTQYF.

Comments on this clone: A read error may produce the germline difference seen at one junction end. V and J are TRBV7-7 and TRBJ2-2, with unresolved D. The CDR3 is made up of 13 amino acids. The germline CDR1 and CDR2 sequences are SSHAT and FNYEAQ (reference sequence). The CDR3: CASSSINTGELFF. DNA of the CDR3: TGTGCTAGCAGCTCGATTAACACCGGGGAGCTGTTTTTT.